Listed here is a single T cell receptor (beta chain). The antigen is undetermined. The sample originates from a study of tumor-infiltrating lymphocytes in primary liver carcinoma. Background on the study: Productive TCRbeta read yields ran from roughly 3.9 to 6.8 million per sample and were similar between tissues. Study results and caveats: Among top clones, only about 7-24% appeared in all five tumor regions. Tumor region pairs showed greater overlap than either tumor-adjacent or tumor-blood pairs did.

For each extraction, RNA and DNA were obtained together from about 20-30 mg of unsorted bulk tissue. The cohort consisted of patients whose primary liver carcinoma was surgically resected. From roughly 0.55 ug of total RNA, TCR beta-specific cDNA was reverse-transcribed using a constant-region primer. Researchers made the TCR beta libraries by running three nested multiplex PCR rounds with slightly modified ARM-PCR. In TCRdb, the multiplex PCR reads were re-called with MiXCR into one record per CDR3 protein. Seen here are 100,000 to 150,000 distinct CDR3 sequences, 55% to 75% observed once, and the top ten hold approximately 9.9%. The sample consisted of liver tumor tissue from sampling region 1. Described subset: tumor region T1, superior pole. This sequence originates from a woman aged 60-70 years with primary liver carcinoma and hepatitis B virus infection.

Here the CDR3 reads CASSWGGTEANVLTF. CDR3 DNA: TGCGCCAGCAGCTGGGGAGGAACTGAGGCCAACGTCCTGACTTTC. The chain uses TRBV5-1 and TRBJ2-6, with D possibly matching TRBD2 (6 bases). Germline V CDR1 and CDR2: SGHRS, YFSETQ. This CDR3 region has 15 residues. The germline V and J ends were trimmed by 3 bases and 6 bases, with 13 bases remaining between them.